The clone carrying this T cell receptor beta chain was seen a few times. As yet, its antigen is unknown. In germline, CDR1 is SGHRS, CDR2 YFSETQ. This CDR3 spans 18 amino acids. V was shortened by 4 bases and J by 2 bases, with 23 bases between the two germline ends. The data originate from a study of T-cell reconstitution after alpha-beta-depleted transplantation in children. The study, taken as a whole, reports: Where alpha-beta T cells came from about two months after transplant was reportedly several hundred expanded graft clones.

The TCRbeta library was prepared with unique molecular identifiers. In TCRdb, the PCR reads were re-called with MiXCR into one record per CDR3 protein. The data show just over 950,000 distinct CDR3 sequences, about 26% seen once. The TCR originated in a boy under two years old who had a stem cell transplant for SCID, so the T cells may come from the graft donor. The input for sequencing was PBMCs, mostly from graft donor cells, taken 360 days after TCRalphabeta/CD19-depleted stem cell transplant. The rearrangement links TRBV5-1 to TRBJ2-3; possible D gene TRBD2, 7 bases. CDR3 region: CASSPFLVGGPLTDTQYF. The CDR3 DNA reads TGCGCCAGCAGCCCATTTTTAGTCGGGGGGCCCCTCACAGATACGCAGTATTTT. Supplemented by reference TRBV5-1 and TRBJ2-3, the full variable domain reads KAGVTQTPRYLIKTRGQQVTLSCSPISGHRSVSWYQQTPGQGLQFLFEYFSETQRNKGNFPGRFSGRQFSNSRSEMNVSTLELGDSALYLCASSPFLVGGPLTDTQYFGPGTRLTVL.